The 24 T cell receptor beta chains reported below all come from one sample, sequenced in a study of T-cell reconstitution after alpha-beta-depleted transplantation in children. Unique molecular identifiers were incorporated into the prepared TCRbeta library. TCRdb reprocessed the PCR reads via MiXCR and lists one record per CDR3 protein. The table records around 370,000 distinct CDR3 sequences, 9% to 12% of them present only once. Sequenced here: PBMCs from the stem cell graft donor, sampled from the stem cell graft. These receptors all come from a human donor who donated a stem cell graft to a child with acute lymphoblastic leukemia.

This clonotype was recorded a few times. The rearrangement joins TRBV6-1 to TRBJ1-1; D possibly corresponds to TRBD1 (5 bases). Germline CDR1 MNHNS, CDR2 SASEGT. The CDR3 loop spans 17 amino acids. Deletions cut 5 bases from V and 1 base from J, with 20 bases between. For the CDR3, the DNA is TGTGCCAGCAGTCTAGCCATGCAGGGTAGGGAGAACACTGAAGCTTTCTTT. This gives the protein CASSLAMQGRENTEAFF.

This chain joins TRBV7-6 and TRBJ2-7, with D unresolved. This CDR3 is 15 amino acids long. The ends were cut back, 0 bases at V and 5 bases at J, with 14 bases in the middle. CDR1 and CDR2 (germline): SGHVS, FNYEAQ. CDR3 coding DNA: TGTGCCAGCAGCTTAGCGCCAGGCCCTATAAACGAGCAGTACTTC. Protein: CASSLAPGPINEQYF.

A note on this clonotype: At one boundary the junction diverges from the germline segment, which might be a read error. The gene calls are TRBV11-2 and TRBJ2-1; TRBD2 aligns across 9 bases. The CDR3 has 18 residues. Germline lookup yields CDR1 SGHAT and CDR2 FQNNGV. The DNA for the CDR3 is TGTGCCAGCAGCGTAGAATCTAGCGGGACTAGCTCCTACAATGAGCAGTTCTTC. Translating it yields CASSVESSGTSSYNEQFF.

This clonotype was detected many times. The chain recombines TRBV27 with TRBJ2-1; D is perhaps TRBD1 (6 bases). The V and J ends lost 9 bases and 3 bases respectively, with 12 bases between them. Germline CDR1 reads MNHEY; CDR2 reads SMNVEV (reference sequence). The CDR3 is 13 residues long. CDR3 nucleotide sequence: TGTGCCAGTGCCGGGACATACTACAATGAGCAGTTCTTC. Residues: CASAGTYYNEQFF.

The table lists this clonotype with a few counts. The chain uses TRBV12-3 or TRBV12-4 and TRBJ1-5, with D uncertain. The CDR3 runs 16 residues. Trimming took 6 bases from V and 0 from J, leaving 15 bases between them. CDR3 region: CASSYSQEYSNQPQHF. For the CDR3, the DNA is TGTGCCAGCAGCTACAGCCAAGAATATAGCAATCAGCCCCAGCATTTT.

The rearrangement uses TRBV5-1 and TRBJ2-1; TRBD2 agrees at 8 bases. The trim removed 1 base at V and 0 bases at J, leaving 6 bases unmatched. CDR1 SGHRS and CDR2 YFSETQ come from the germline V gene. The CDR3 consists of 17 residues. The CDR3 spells CASSLSGSGDSYNEQFF. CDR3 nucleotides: TGCGCCAGCAGCTTGTCGGGTAGCGGGGACTCCTACAATGAGCAGTTCTTC. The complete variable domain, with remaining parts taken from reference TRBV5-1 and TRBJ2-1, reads KAGVTQTPRYLIKTRGQQVTLSCSPISGHRSVSWYQQTPGQGLQFLFEYFSETQRNKGNFPGRFSGRQFSNSRSEMNVSTLELGDSALYLCASSLSGSGDSYNEQFFGPGTRLTVL.

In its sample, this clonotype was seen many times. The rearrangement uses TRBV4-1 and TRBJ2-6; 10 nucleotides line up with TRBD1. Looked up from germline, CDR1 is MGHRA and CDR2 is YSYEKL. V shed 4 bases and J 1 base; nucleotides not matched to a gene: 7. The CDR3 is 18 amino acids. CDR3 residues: CASSPIGQGESGANVLTF. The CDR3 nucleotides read TGCGCCAGCAGCCCGATTGGACAGGGGGAATCTGGGGCCAACGTCCTGACTTTC.

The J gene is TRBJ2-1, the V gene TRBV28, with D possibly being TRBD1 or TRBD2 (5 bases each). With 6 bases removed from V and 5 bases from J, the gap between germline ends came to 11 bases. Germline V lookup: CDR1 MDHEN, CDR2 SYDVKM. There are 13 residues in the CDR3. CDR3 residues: CASRGTADNEQFF. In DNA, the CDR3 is TGTGCCAGCAGGGGGACCGCCGACAATGAGCAGTTCTTC.

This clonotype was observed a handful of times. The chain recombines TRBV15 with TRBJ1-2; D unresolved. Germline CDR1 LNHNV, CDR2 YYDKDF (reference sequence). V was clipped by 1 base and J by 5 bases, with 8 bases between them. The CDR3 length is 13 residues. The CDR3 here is CATSRGGSYGYTF. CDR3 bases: TGTGCCACCAGCAGAGGCGGGTCGTATGGCTACACCTTC. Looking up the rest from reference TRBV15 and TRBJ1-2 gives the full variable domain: DAMVIQNPRYQVTQFGKPVTLSCSQTLNHNVMYWYQQKSSQAPKLLFHYYDKDFNNEADTPDNFQSRRPNTSFCFLDIRSPGLGDTAMYLCATSRGGSYGYTFGSGTRLTVV.

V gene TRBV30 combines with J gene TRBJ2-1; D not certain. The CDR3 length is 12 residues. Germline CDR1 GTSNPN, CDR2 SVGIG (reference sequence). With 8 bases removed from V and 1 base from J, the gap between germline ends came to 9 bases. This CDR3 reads CAQEVSYNEQFF. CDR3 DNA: TGTGCCCAGGAAGTATCCTACAATGAGCAGTTCTTC.

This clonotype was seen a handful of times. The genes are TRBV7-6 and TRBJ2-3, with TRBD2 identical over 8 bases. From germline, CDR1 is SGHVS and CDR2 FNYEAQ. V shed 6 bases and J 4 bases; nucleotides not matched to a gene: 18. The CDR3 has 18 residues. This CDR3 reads CASSSVASGPSASDTQYF. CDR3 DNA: TGTGCCAGCAGTTCAGTGGCTAGCGGGCCGAGTGCCTCAGATACGCAGTATTTT.

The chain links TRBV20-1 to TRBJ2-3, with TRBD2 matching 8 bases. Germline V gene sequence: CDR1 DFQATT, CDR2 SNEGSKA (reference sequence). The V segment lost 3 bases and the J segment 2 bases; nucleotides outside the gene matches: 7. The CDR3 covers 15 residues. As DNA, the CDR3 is TGCAGTGCTAGCGCAGCGGGAGTAAACACAGATACGCAGTATTTT. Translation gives CSASAAGVNTDTQYF.

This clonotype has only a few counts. The CDR3 spells CASSEGGGATGELFF. The CDR3 nucleotides are TGTGCCAGCAGTGAAGGAGGGGGCGCCACCGGGGAGCTGTTTTTT. The rearrangement uses TRBV6-4 and TRBJ2-2, with D tentatively TRBD1 (7 bases). Germline values: CDR1 MRHNA, CDR2 SNTAGT. This CDR3 has 15 residues. Between the trimmed V and J ends, which lost 3 bases and 4 bases, there was a span of 12 bases.

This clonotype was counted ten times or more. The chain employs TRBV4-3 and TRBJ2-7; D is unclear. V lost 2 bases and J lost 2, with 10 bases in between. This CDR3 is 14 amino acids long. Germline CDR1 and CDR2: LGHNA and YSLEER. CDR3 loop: CASSQWTETYEQYF. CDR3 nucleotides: TGCGCCAGCAGCCAATGGACGGAAACCTACGAGCAGTACTTC.

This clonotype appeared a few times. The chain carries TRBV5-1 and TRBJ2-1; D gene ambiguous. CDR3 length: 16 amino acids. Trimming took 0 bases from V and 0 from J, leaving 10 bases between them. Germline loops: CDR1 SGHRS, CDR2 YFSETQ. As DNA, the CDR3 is TGCGCCAGCAGCTTGGAAAGTTTAAGCTCCTACAATGAGCAGTTCTTC. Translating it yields CASSLESLSSYNEQFF.

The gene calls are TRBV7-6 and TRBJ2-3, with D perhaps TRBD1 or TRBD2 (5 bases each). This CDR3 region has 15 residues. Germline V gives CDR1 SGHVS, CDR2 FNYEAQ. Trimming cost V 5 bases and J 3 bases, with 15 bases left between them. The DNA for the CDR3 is TGTGCCAGCAGCCCATTCCTGGGGGAGACAGATACGCAGTATTTT. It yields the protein CASSPFLGETDTQYF. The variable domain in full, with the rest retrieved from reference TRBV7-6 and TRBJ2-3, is GAGVSQSPRYKVTKRGQDVALRCDPISGHVSLYWYRQALGQGPEFLTYFNYEAQQDKSGLPNDRFSAERPEGSISTLTIQRTEQRDSAMYRCASSPFLGETDTQYFGPGTRLTVL.

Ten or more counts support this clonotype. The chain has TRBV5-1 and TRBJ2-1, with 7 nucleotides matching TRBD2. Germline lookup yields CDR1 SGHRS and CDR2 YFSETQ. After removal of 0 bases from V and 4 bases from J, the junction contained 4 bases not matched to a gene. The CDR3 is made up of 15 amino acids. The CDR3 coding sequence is TGCGCCAGCAGCTTGGGACTAGCCCAGTACAATGAGCAGTTCTTC. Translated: CASSLGLAQYNEQFF.

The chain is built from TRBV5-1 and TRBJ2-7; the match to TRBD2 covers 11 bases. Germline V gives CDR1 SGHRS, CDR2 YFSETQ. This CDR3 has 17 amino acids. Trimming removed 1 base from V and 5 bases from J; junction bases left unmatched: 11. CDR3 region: CASSLPATSGASDEQYF. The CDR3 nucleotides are TGCGCCAGCAGCTTGCCCGCGACTAGCGGGGCTTCGGACGAGCAGTACTTC.

CDR3 bases: TGTGCCAGCTCACTAGGCAGGGAAGCTGAAGCTTTCTTT. This encodes CASSLGREAEAFF. The V gene is TRBV18, the J gene TRBJ1-1; a possible D gene is TRBD1 (5 bases). The V gene lost 4 bases and the J gene lost 6 bases, with 12 bases spanning the gap. The CDR3 runs 13 residues. Germline assignment: CDR1 KGHSH and CDR2 LQKENI.

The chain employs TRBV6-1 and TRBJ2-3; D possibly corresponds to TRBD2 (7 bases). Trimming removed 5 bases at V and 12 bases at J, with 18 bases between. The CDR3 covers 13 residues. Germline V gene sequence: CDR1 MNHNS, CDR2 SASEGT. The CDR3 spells CASSRRGGDIQYF. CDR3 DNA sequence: TGTGCCAGCAGTCGGCGAGGGGGGGATATTCAGTATTTT.

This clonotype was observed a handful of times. As DNA, the CDR3 is TGTGCCAGCAGCTGGGACAGGGGTGAAGCTGAAGCTTTCTTT. Its translation: CASSWDRGEAEAFF. V usage is TRBV5-6 and J usage is TRBJ1-1; TRBD1 agrees at 10 bases. J lost 6 bases, V lost 3 bases, and 5 bases had no gene match. CDR3 length equals 14 residues. Germline assignment: CDR1 SGHDT and CDR2 YYEEEE.

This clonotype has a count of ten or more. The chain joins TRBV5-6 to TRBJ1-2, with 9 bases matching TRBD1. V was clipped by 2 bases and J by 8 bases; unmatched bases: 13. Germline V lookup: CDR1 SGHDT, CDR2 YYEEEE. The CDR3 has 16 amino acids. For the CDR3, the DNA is TGTGCCAGCAGCTTTACCGGGACAGGGAAAAGCAGCGGCTACACCTTC. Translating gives CASSFTGTGKSSGYTF.

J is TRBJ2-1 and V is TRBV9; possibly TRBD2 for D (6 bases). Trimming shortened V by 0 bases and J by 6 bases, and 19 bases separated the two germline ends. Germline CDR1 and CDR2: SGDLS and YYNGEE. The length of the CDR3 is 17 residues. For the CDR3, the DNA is TGTGCCAGCAGCGTAGATCCCCGGGGGACGTCCGGCAATGAGCAGTTCTTC. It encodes CASSVDPRGTSGNEQFF.

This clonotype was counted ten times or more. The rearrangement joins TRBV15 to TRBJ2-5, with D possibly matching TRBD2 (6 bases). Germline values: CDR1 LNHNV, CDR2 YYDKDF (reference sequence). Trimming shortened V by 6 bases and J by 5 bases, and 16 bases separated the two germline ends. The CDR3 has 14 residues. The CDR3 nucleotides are TGTGCCACCAGGATGGGGGACTTCGGGGAGACCCAGTACTTC. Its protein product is CATRMGDFGETQYF.